This T cell receptor beta chain was observed in a study of blood T cell repertoires in COVID-19. Germline V lookup: CDR1 ENHRY, CDR2 SYGVKD. The V end was cut by 2 bases, the J end by 1 base, with 11 bases between. This CDR3 comprises 15 residues. Generated by immunoSEQ multiplex PCR, the TCRdb table keeps only in-frame clones and is missing some. The sample records hundreds of thousands of clones, 70% to 85% being singletons. Sample: peripheral blood. This chain uses TRBV10-3 with TRBJ1-1, with D perhaps TRBD1 (6 bases). The receptor's source is a woman between 40 and 50 years old with active or convalescent COVID-19. CDR3 bases: TGTGCCATCAGTGAGAAGGGGGTGGCGAACACTGAAGCTTTCTTT. The encoded protein is CAISEKGVANTEAFF.